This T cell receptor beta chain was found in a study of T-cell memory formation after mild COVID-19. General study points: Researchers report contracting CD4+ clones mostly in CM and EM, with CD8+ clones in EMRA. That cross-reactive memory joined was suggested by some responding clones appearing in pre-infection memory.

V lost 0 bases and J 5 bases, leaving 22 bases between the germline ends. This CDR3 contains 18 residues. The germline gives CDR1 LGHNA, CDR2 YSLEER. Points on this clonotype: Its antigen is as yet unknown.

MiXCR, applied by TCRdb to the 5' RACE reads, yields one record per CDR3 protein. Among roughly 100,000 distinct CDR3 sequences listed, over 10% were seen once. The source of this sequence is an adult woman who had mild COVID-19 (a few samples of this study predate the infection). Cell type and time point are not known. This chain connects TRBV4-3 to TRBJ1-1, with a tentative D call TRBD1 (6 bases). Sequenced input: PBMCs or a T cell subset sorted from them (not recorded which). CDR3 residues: CASSQELPYTAGETEAFF. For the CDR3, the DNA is TGCGCCAGCAGCCAAGAACTACCTTACACGGCAGGGGAGACTGAAGCTTTCTTT.